This TCR beta chain was observed in a study of cytomegalovirus exposure and HLA in healthy donors. This CDR3 contains 14 residues. The J segment lost 4 bases and the V segment lost 5 bases, leaving 7 bases of the junction unmatched. CDR1 is MNHNY and CDR2 is SVGAGI in the germline V gene (reference sequence). As concerns this clone: As yet, its antigen is unknown.

Study-level results: A cluster of highly shared sequence variants was likely a sequencing artifact. In a later analysis, a genetic analysis reported fewer productive-TCR N-insertions in an Asian-associated ancestry cluster than the cohort average.

The PCR contained 60 Vbeta and 13 Jbeta primers. Original data processing: Among the unique TCR beta chains that a later analysis counted, roughly 80 million in all, 10 million to 11 million were shared. The repertoire was sequenced with immunoSEQ multiplex PCR; TCRdb's copy has only in-frame clones and lacks some. The V and J calls and clone size were taken over from that table, and D and trimming were inferred from the DNA. Here the sample spans more than 150,000 clones, around four fifths being singletons. V usage is TRBV6-6 and J usage is TRBJ1-1; the match to TRBD1 covers 7 bases. Sequenced material: PBMCs. The clonotype originates from a man aged 18 to 29 in good health and CMV-seronegative. As DNA, the CDR3 is TGTGCCAGCAGTGCTGCAGGGGGAGGCACTGAAGCTTTCTTT. As protein: CASSAAGGGTEAFF.